This paragraph covers one TCR beta chain sequence. The record originates from a study of control samples from healthy donors and cancer patients. Clones were read by immunoSEQ multiplex PCR, and TCRdb kept only the in-frame ones, dropping some. Its listing shows about 210,000 clones. The CDR3 length is 17 residues. V lost 0 bases and J lost 5, with 14 bases in between. Germline values: CDR1 LGHNA, CDR2 YSLEER. This rearrangement joins TRBV4-3 to TRBJ1-6; D call uncertain. This TCR was sampled from a young woman in good health. Sample: blood. DNA of the CDR3: TGCGCCAGCAGCCAAGATGAGGAGAAACGGGATAATTCACCCCTCCACTTT. Its protein product is CASSQDEEKRDNSPLHF.